The present T cell receptor beta chain was sequenced within a study of T cells in Graves' hyperthyroidism and ophthalmopathy. Per the germline V gene, CDR1 is MNHEY and CDR2 is SMNVEV (reference sequence). The ends lost 6 bases at V and 0 bases at J; junction bases unmatched: 6. This CDR3 is built from 16 residues. To note about this clonotype: Its antigen is as yet unknown.

TCR beta CDR3 region amplification was performed from RNA transcripts. A set of HTBI primers served as the primers for a first-round RT-PCR of the TCR CDR3. TCRdb re-called the multiplex PCR reads through MiXCR, storing one row per CDR3 protein. Among about 380,000 distinct CDR3 sequences, 14% were seen once, and the ten largest hold roughly a fifth. Points from the study as a whole: Ophthalmopathy and stable hyperthyroidism were told apart by a 13 V-J model. Among thyroid clonotypes expanded above 0.001, most also appeared in blood.

This clonotype originated in a woman younger than 45 with Graves' ophthalmopathy. The specimen was blood. This chain connects TRBV27 to TRBJ2-3, with TRBD2 matching over 10 bases. For the CDR3, the DNA is TGTGCCAGCAGAGCGGGAGGGCTCAGTAGCACAGATACGCAGTATTTT. Translated: CASRAGGLSSTDTQYF.